This passage covers 18 T cell receptor beta chains from one sample sequenced in a study of shared clonotypes between healthy human individuals. Profiled with immunoSEQ multiplex PCR; TCRdb holds only in-frame clones, not every one. The sample gives around 2.1 million clones, 85% to 95% of which show up once; roughly 1.7% is in the top ten. Terminally differentiated effector memory CD45RA+ cells were excluded from the naive CD8 cells, which were CD45RO-negative and positively selected for CCR7. What was sequenced was naive CD8+ T cells from PBMCs. The source of these receptors is a man younger than 30 in good health. Some clones in this sample may be carry-over from other donors' samples.

For this clone: An end of the junction does not agree with germline; a read error may underlie this. V is TRBV9 and J is TRBJ2-2; a weak D match, TRBD2 (6 bases). The germline gives CDR1 SGDLS, CDR2 YYNGEE. CDR3 length: 11 residues. CDR3 in DNA: TGTGCCAGCGCGAGTGGCGGGGAGCCGTTTTTT. Its protein is CASASGGEPFF.

V is TRBV18 and J is TRBJ2-7, with D maybe TRBD2 (5 bases). Germline V CDR1 and CDR2: KGHSH, LQKENI. V was trimmed by 5 bases and J by 0 bases, leaving 11 bases between them. This CDR3 has 14 amino acids. In DNA, the CDR3 is TGTGCCAGCTCATCCTTAGGGAGCTCCTACGAGCAGTACTTC. Protein sequence: CASSSLGSSYEQYF.

The J gene is TRBJ2-7, the V gene TRBV6-1, with 8 bases matching TRBD1. The CDR3 is 12 residues long. Germline-derived CDR1 and CDR2 are MNHNS and SASEGT. Trimming cost V 7 bases and J 9 bases; bases outside gene matches: 8. Here the CDR3 DNA reads TGTGCCAGCACCGGACAGGGTGTGTTGCAGTACTTC. Amino acid sequence: CASTGQGVLQYF.

The chain couples TRBV27 to TRBJ2-5; 7 bases align to TRBD1. CDR1 and CDR2 from the germline V gene are MNHEY and SMNVEV (reference sequence). J was trimmed by 3 bases and V by 6 bases; bases with no gene match: 10. There are 15 residues in the CDR3. CDR3 DNA: TGTGCCAGCAGACCATATGTCGACAGGGAAGAGACCCAGTACTTC. Encoded protein: CASRPYVDREETQYF.

V gene TRBV4-1 combines with J gene TRBJ1-2; 7 positions agree with TRBD1. V lost 3 bases, J lost 7 bases, and 8 bases stayed unmatched. This CDR3 has 14 amino acids. Germline CDR1 is MGHRA and CDR2 is YSYEKL. The DNA for the CDR3 is TGCGCCAGCAGCCAGGCGAGACAGGGAGTTGGCTACACCTTC. Translation: CASSQARQGVGYTF.

This clone was seen just once. This chain connects TRBV4-3 to TRBJ2-7; perhaps D is TRBD1 or TRBD2 (5 bases each). Trimming stripped 1 base from V and 2 bases from J, with 12 bases between. Germline CDR1 is LGHNA and CDR2 is YSLEER. The CDR3 runs to 15 residues. CDR3 nucleotide sequence: TGCGCCAGCAGCCAAGGAGTGGGGCGGGCCTACGAGCAGTACTTC. Protein product: CASSQGVGRAYEQYF.

The V call is TRBV6-1, the J call TRBJ2-5, with D perhaps TRBD2 (5 bases). The CDR3 consists of 12 residues. In germline, CDR1 is MNHNS, CDR2 SASEGT. The CDR3 nucleotides are TGTGCAAACCGGGGTCCCCAAGAGACCCAGTACTTC. Translating gives CANRGPQETQYF.

This chain uses TRBV28 with TRBJ2-1; TRBD2 might be the D (5 bases). This CDR3 has 14 amino acids. Germline V gives CDR1 MDHEN, CDR2 SYDVKM. The V and J ends lost 1 base and 8 bases respectively, with 12 bases between them. CDR3 DNA: TGTGCCAGCAGTTTATCCCGCCTAGCCGATGAGCAGTTCTTC. This encodes CASSLSRLADEQFF.

V is TRBV19 and J is TRBJ2-4; the D is unclear. Germline V gene data show CDR1 as LNHDA and CDR2 as SQIVND (reference sequence). The CDR3 covers 12 residues. Trimming took off 8 bases at V and 6 bases at J, with 11 bases between the two ends. CDR3 sequence: CASAASGNIQYF. CDR3 in DNA: TGTGCCAGTGCCGCCTCCGGAAACATTCAGTACTTC.

In nucleotides, the CDR3 is TGTGCCAGCAGCCTAGGTAATTCGATAGATGAGCAGTTCTTC. Protein product: CASSLGNSIDEQFF. V is TRBV28 and J is TRBJ2-1; D is unclear. Per germline, CDR1 MDHEN and CDR2 SYDVKM. Trimming removed 6 bases from V and 8 bases from J, with 17 bases in between. The CDR3 is 14 amino acids. The whole variable domain, filled in from reference TRBV28 and TRBJ2-1, reads DVKVTQSSRYLVKRTGEKVFLECVQDMDHENMFWYRQDPGLGLRLIYFSYDVKMKEKGDIPEGYSVSREKKERFSLILESASTNQTSMYLCASSLGNSIDEQFFGPGTRLTVL.

The chain is built from TRBV4-1 and TRBJ2-1; 9 nucleotides agree with TRBD1. CDR1 is MGHRA, CDR2 YSYEKL, per germline. The CDR3 has 14 amino acids. Trimming cost V 3 bases and J 8 bases; bases outside gene matches: 5. The CDR3 sequence: CASSHLQGADEQFF. CDR3 bases: TGCGCCAGCAGCCACCTACAGGGGGCCGATGAGCAGTTCTTC.

This chain uses TRBV27 with TRBJ1-2; weak D call: TRBD1 (6 bases). The length of the CDR3 is 15 residues. V lost 5 bases, J lost 8 bases, and 21 bases lay in between. Per germline, CDR1 MNHEY and CDR2 SMNVEV (reference sequence). DNA for the CDR3: TGTGCCAGCAGTCAGAACAGGGCTCCTAGTCGCGGCTACACCTTC. Amino acids: CASSQNRAPSRGYTF.

The V and J genes are TRBV27 and TRBJ2-5; TRBD2 aligns across 7 bases. The CDR3 contains 16 residues. Per germline, CDR1 MNHEY and CDR2 SMNVEV (reference sequence). J gave up 5 bases and V 5 bases, and 14 bases lay outside the gene matches. CDR3 sequence: CASSPDRRGVVETQYF. The DNA of the CDR3 is TGTGCCAGCAGTCCAGATCGTCGGGGGGTGGTGGAGACCCAGTACTTC.

The gene calls are TRBV12-2 and TRBJ1-3. TRBV12-2 constitutes a pseudogene. The CDR3 totals 12 residues. The CDR3 protein is CASRLCMGTIYF. The CDR3, as DNA: TGTGCAAGTCGCCTATGTATGGGCACCATATATTTT.

The chain combines TRBV13 with TRBJ2-7; 10 positions agree with TRBD2. This CDR3 has 14 amino acids. The V gene's germline CDR1 is PRHDT and CDR2 FYEKMQ (reference sequence). Trimming cost V 4 bases and J 2 bases; bases outside gene matches: 2. CDR3: CASSSSGRAYEQYF. The CDR3 nucleotides read TGTGCCAGCAGCTCGAGCGGGAGGGCCTACGAGCAGTACTTC.

This sequence joins TRBV28 and TRBJ2-2; perhaps TRBD2 as D (5 bases). Trimming pared 3 bases from V and 3 bases from J, leaving 11 bases between. The CDR3 is made up of 15 amino acids. The germline V gene encodes CDR1 MDHEN and CDR2 SYDVKM. The CDR3 DNA is TGTGCCAGCAGTTTTGAAGGGAGTGACACCGGGGAGCTGTTTTTT. Its translation: CASSFEGSDTGELFF.

This clone was recorded only once. The chain recombines TRBV5-6 with TRBJ1-3; D is unclear. The CDR3 extends over 13 amino acids. The V gene's germline CDR1 is SGHDT and CDR2 YYEEEE. V lost 2 bases and J 4 bases, leaving 7 bases between the germline ends. In DNA form, the CDR3 reads TGTGCCAGCAGCTTAGAGGACGGAAACACCATATATTTT. Protein: CASSLEDGNTIYF.

Points on this clone: Other DNA sequences in this sample translate to the same CDR3. The gene calls are TRBV25-1 and TRBJ1-5; D is perhaps TRBD1 (5 bases). Trimming took 4 bases from V and 4 from J, leaving 8 bases between them. Germline lookup yields CDR1 MGHDK and CDR2 SYGVNS. This CDR3 region has 13 residues. The DNA for the CDR3 is TGTGCCAGCAGTGTCGGGGGGAATCAGCCCCAGCATTTT. Translation gives CASSVGGNQPQHF.